This T cell receptor (beta chain) was recovered during a study of blood T cells in healthy people across ages. This CDR3 contains 16 residues. Germline-derived CDR1 and CDR2 are SGHRS and YFSETQ. Concerning this clonotype itself: Its antigen is currently unknown.

A second PCR of roughly 7 to 11 cycles used a sample-barcoded 5' primer and a J-beta primer mix. TCRdb re-derived calls from the 5' RACE reads in MiXCR, one entry per CDR3 protein. The profile shows about 800,000 distinct CDR3 sequences, about 46% of them singletons. Study-level findings and limits: Unsorted PBMCs blocked a conclusive comparison of naive and antigen-experienced cells.

Sequencing was done on a sample of blood. V gene TRBV5-1 combines with J gene TRBJ2-1, with D perhaps assigned TRBD1 or TRBD2 (6 bases each). The J call may be in error: the DNA end matches TRBJ2-7 better. This clonotype originated in an elderly man in good health. The CDR3 DNA reads TGCGCCAGCAGCTGGGGGGACACCCGCTCCTACAATGAGCAGTACTTC. It yields the protein CASSWGDTRSYNEQYF.